This T cell receptor (beta chain) originates from a study of T cells in localized non-small cell lung cancer. Whole-study findings and limits: Clonality of T cells reached its maximum in uninvolved adjacent lung, surpassing tumor. The study linked higher blood T cell density to longer overall survival. Adjacent lung had a median roughly 53 of the 100 largest tumor clones. Only one tumor region was sequenced, so heterogeneity remains possible.

Remarks on this clone: Its target is not known.

TCRdb's table, derived via immunoSEQ multiplex PCR, lists solely in-frame clones and lacks some. The data show about 20,000 clones, about 89% seen once. The CDR3 is 14 residues long. Trimming left V 4 bases short and J 0 bases short, with 9 bases between. Germline lookup yields CDR1 SGHDN and CDR2 FVKESK. The origin of this receptor is a man between 40 and 75 years old with stage II squamous cell lung carcinoma. Here the sequenced sample was PBMCs, taken before any cancer treatment. This sequence joins TRBV14 and TRBJ1-1; a possible D gene is TRBD1 (6 bases). The CDR3 loop is CASSLGGMNTEAFF. CDR3 coding DNA: TGTGCCAGCAGCCTAGGGGGAATGAACACTGAAGCTTTCTTT.